This TCR beta chain was documented in a study of Tregs in tolerant kidney transplant recipients. Sequencing used immunoSEQ multiplex PCR; TCRdb keeps in-frame clones, though not all of them. The sample holds around 85,000 clones; 75% to 95% are singletons and the top ten take approximately 0.37%. Whole-study findings and limits: Some patients' samples used different primers over time, so nucleotide sequences weren't comparable. Biological reproducibility was not directly addressed in this study.

Unstimulated regulatory T cells (CD4+CD25+CD127-), CD4+CD25- non-regulatory cells, CD4 and CD8 cells were FACS-sorted from thawed PBMCs. Regarding this clone: The target antigen is unknown.

Germline values: CDR1 MDHEN, CDR2 SYDVKM. CDR3 length equals 15 residues. Sequenced material: Tregs from blood, taken before the transplant. The gene calls are TRBV28 and TRBJ2-5; D could derive from TRBD1 or TRBD2 (6 bases each). The J call is doubtful: the DNA matches TRBJ2-7 better. The sequence came from a human donor who received a combined kidney and bone marrow transplant. The CDR3 region is CASSLGGSQNYEQYF. CDR3 in DNA: TGTGCCAGCAGCCTGGGGGGCAGTCAGAACTACGAGCAGTACTTC.